This T cell receptor (beta chain) derives from a study of beta chain features in type 1 diabetes. General study points: Researchers report that Type 1 diabetes patients had moderately but significantly shorter TCRB CDR3s across all four CD4+ subsets.

Of the isolated RNA, all was reverse transcribed, and so the sequenced material was expressed TCRB transcripts. Clones were read by immunoSEQ multiplex PCR, and TCRdb kept only the in-frame ones, dropping some. The sample includes approximately 360,000 clones, about 12% of them seen just once. This clone was detected a few times. The target antigen is unknown. CD4+ cells of the naive, central memory, regulatory and stem cell-like memory types were sorted via CD45RO/CCR7/CD25/CD127/CD95/CD27. Sequenced: naive CD4+ T cells from blood. This clonotype originated in a young woman with type 1 diabetes.

CDR3: CSARGQNTGELFF. CDR3 DNA: TGCAGCGCTAGAGGCCAGAACACCGGGGAGCTGTTTTTT. The chain uses TRBV29-1 and TRBJ2-2; D uncertain. V lost 7 bases to trimming and J lost 1 base, with 10 bases between them. The CDR3 is made up of 13 amino acids. Germline values: CDR1 SQVTM, CDR2 ANQGSEA.